The 7 T cell receptor beta chains reported below all come from one sample, sequenced in a study of blood T cell repertoires in COVID-19. Produced via immunoSEQ multiplex PCR; TCRdb's table is partial and in-frame only. The repertoire has 180,000 or so clones, roughly four fifths of them found once; the top ten carry roughly 11%. Specimen: peripheral blood. The receptor set was obtained from a woman in her 40s with COVID-19, enrolled during active disease.

The chain is built from TRBV3-1 (or the pseudogene TRBV3-2) and TRBJ1-3; tentative D call: TRBD1 (5 bases). Trimming removed 2 bases from V and 0 bases from J, with 17 bases in between. CDR1 is LGHDT, CDR2 YNNKEL, per germline (reference sequence). The CDR3 spans 18 residues. The CDR3 loop reads CASSQRLGGIFSGNTIYF. DNA of the CDR3: TGTGCCAGCAGCCAAAGACTTGGGGGGATTTTCTCTGGAAACACCATATATTTT.

The chain links TRBV5-1 to TRBJ2-7; 10 bases map to TRBD2. The CDR3 runs to 14 residues. V lost 0 bases and J lost 4; bases outside the gene matches: 1. CDR1 and CDR2 (germline): SGHRS, YFSETQ. CDR3 loop: CASSLASGRYEQYF. Here the CDR3 DNA reads TGCGCCAGCAGCTTGGCTAGCGGGAGATACGAGCAGTACTTC.

This clone was seen at least ten times. The rearrangement uses TRBV28 and TRBJ2-7; D gene uncertain. The CDR3 extends over 11 amino acids. Trimming cost V 4 bases and J 7 bases, with 8 bases left between them. Germline-derived CDR1 and CDR2 are MDHEN and SYDVKM. CDR3 protein: CASSSLREQYF. CDR3 nucleotide sequence: TGTGCCAGCAGTTCACTACGGGAGCAGTACTTC.

This chain connects TRBV27 to TRBJ2-1; TRBD1 matches at 7 bases. The CDR3 loop spans 13 amino acids. V lost 8 bases, J lost 5 bases, and 6 bases stayed unmatched. In germline, CDR1 is MNHEY, CDR2 SMNVEV (reference sequence). The CDR3, as DNA: TGTGCCAGCTCACGACAGGGTAACAATGAGCAGTTCTTC. Translated, it gives CASSRQGNNEQFF.

The chain recombines TRBV18 with TRBJ2-3; 8 bases are shared with TRBD1. Per germline, CDR1 KGHSH and CDR2 LQKENI. The V and J ends lost 3 bases and 5 bases, in that order; junction bases with no gene match: 13. This CDR3 spans 17 amino acids. The CDR3 protein is CASSPSGRTGRGDTQYF. DNA for the CDR3: TGTGCCAGCTCACCCTCAGGGAGGACAGGGCGGGGAGATACGCAGTATTTT.

The chain joins TRBV4-2 to TRBJ2-7, with TRBD2 matching 11 bases. Trimming took 4 bases from V and 3 from J; bases not matched to a gene: 8. Per germline, CDR1 LGHNA and CDR2 YNFKEQ. The CDR3 is made up of 16 amino acids. The CDR3 DNA reads TGTGCCAGCAGCCGACCCGGGACTAGCGGTAACTACGAGCAGTACTTC. It specifies CASSRPGTSGNYEQYF.

This CDR3 is CASSPPSSGSEQFF. The CDR3 DNA is TGTGCCAGCAGCCCTCCTTCCAGCGGGAGTGAGCAGTTCTTC. This chain links TRBV11-3 with TRBJ2-1; TRBD2 aligns across 8 bases. There are 14 residues in the CDR3. V lost 5 bases and J lost 9; bases outside the gene matches: 9. CDR1 is SGHNT, CDR2 YENEEA, per germline.